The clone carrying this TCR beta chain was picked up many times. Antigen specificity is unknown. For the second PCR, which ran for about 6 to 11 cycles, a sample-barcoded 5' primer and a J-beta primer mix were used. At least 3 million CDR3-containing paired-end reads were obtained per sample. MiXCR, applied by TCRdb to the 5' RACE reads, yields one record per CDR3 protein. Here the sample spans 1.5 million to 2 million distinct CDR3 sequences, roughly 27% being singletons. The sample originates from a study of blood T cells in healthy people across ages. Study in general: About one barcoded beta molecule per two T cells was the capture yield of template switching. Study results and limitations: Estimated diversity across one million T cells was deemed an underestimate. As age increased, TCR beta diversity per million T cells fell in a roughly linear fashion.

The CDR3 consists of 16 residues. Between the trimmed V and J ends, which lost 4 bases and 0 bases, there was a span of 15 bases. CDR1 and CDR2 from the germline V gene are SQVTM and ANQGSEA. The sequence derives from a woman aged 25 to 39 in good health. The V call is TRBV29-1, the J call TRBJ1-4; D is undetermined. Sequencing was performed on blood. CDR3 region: CSVVWASYATNEKLFF. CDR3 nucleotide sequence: TGCAGCGTTGTTTGGGCCAGCTACGCAACTAATGAAAAACTGTTTTTT.